The source of this T cell receptor (beta chain) is a study of cytomegalovirus exposure and HLA in healthy donors. Study results and limitations: A missense DCLRE1C variant was associated with V- and J-gene trimming of TCR beta chains in a later analysis, and an independent cohort replicated the association.

Researchers ran the PCR with 60 Vbeta and 13 Jbeta primers. Using immunoSEQ multiplex PCR, the repertoire was profiled, and TCRdb retains in-frame clones only, with some absent. This listing includes 150,000 or so clones. To note about this clone: The antigen remains undetermined.

The source of this sequence is a man younger than 35 in good health and CMV-seronegative. The sample consisted of PBMCs.

In DNA, the CDR3 is TGTGCCAGCAGTTACGGCGGTGAAGGCACTGAAGCTTTCTTT. Protein sequence: CASSYGGEGTEAFF. This chain joins TRBV6-5 and TRBJ1-1; D is uncertain. Germline V gene data show CDR1 as MNHEY and CDR2 as SVGAGI. The length of the CDR3 is 14 residues. V was cut by 2 bases and J by 4 bases, with 11 bases left in between.